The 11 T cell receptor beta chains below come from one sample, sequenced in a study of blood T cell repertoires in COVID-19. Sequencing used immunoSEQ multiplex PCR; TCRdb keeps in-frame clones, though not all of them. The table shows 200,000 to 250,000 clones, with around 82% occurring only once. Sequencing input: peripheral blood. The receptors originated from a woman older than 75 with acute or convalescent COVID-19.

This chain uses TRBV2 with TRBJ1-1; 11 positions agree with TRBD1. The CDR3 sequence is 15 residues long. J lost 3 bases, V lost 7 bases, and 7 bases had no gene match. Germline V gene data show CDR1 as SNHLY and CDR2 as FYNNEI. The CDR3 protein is CASTLRTGGHTEAFF. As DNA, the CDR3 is TGTGCCAGCACTTTAAGGACAGGGGGCCACACTGAAGCTTTCTTT.

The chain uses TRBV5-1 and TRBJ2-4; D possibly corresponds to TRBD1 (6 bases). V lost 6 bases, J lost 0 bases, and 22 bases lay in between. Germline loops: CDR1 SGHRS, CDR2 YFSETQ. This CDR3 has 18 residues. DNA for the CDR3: TGCGCCAGCAACAAGAACGAATCGCCCAGGGGAGCCAAAAACATTCAGTACTTC. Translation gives CASNKNESPRGAKNIQYF. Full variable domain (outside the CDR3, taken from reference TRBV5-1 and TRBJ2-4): KAGVTQTPRYLIKTRGQQVTLSCSPISGHRSVSWYQQTPGQGLQFLFEYFSETQRNKGNFPGRFSGRQFSNSRSEMNVSTLELGDSALYLCASNKNESPRGAKNIQYFGAGTRLSVL.

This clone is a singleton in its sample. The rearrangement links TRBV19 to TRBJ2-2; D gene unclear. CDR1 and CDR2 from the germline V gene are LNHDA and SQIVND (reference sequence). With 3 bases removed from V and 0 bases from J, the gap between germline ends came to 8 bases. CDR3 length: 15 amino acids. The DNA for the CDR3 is TGTGCCAGTAGTATCCCAGTGACGAACACCGGGGAGCTGTTTTTT. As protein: CASSIPVTNTGELFF.

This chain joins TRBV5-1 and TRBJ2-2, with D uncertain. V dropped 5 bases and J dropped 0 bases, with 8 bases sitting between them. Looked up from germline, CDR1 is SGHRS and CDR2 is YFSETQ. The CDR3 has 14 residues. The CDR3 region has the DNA TGCGCCAGCAGGACACCCACGAACACCGGGGAGCTGTTTTTT. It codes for CASRTPTNTGELFF.

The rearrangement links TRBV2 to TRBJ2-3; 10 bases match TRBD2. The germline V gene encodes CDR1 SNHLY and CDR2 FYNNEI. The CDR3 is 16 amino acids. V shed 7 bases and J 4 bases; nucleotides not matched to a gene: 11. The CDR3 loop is CASTTLIAGGADTQYF. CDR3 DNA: TGTGCCAGCACCACCTTAATAGCGGGGGGAGCAGATACGCAGTATTTT. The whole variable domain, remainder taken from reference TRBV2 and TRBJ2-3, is EPEVTQTPSHQVTQMGQEVILRCVPISNHLYFYWYRQILGQKVEFLVSFYNNEISEKSEIFDDQFSVERPDGSNFTLKIRSTKLEDSAMYFCASTTLIAGGADTQYFGPGTRLTVL.

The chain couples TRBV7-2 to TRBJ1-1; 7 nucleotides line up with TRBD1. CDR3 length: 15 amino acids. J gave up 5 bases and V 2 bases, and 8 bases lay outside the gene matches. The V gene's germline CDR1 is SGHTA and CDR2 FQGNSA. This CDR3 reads CASSLFTGVKTEAFF. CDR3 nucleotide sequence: TGTGCCAGCAGCTTATTTACAGGGGTAAAGACTGAAGCTTTCTTT.

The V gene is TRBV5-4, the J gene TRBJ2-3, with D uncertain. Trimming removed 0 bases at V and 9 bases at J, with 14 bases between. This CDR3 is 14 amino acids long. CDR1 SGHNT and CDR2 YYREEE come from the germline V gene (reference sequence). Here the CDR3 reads CASSLDTVVDTQYF. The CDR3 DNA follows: TGTGCCAGCAGCTTGGATACAGTGGTCGACACGCAGTATTTT. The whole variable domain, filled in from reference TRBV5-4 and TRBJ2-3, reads ETGVTQSPTHLIKTRGQQVTLRCSSQSGHNTVSWYQQALGQGPQFIFQYYREEENGRGNFPPRFSGLQFPNYSSELNVNALELDDSALYLCASSLDTVVDTQYFGPGTRLTVL.

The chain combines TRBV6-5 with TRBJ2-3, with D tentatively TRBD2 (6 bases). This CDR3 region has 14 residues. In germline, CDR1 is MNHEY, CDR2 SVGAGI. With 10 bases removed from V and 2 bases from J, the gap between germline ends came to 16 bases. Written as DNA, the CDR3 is TGTGCCACCACGGGACTCACGATCACAGATACGCAGTATTTT. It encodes CATTGLTITDTQYF.

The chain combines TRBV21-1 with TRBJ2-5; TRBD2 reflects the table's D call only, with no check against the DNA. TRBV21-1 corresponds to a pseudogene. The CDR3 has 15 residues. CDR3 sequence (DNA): TGTGCCATCAAAATAGCGGGGGGGCACGAAGAGACCCAGTACTTC. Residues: CAIKIAGGHEETQYF.

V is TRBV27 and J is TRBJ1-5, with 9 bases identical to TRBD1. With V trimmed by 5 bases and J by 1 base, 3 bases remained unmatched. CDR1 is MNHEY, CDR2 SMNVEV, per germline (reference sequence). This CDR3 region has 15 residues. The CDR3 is CASSRTGESNQPQHF. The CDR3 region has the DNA TGTGCCAGCAGTCGGACAGGGGAAAGCAATCAGCCCCAGCATTTT.

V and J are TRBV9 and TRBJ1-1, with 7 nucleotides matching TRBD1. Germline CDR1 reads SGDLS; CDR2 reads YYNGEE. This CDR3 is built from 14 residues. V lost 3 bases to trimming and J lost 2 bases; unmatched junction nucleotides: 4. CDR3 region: CASSAGQVNTEAFF. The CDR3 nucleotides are TGTGCCAGCAGCGCCGGACAGGTTAACACTGAAGCTTTCTTT.